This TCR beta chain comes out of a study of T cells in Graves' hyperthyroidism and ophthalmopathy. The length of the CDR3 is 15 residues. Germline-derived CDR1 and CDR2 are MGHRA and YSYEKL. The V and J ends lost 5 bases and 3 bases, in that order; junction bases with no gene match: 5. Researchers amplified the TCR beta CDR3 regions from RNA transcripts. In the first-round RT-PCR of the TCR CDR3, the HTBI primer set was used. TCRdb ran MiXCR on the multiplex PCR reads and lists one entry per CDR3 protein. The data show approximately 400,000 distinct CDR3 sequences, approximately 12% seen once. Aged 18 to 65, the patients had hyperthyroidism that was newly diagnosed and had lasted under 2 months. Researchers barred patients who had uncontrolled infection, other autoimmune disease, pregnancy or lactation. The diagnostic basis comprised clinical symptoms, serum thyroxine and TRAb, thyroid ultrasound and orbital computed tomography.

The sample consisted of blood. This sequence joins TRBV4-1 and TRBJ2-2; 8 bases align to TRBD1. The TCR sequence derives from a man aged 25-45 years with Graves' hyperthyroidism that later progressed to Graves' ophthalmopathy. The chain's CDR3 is CASSDPGQDTGELFF. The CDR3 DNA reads TGCGCCAGCAGCGATCCGGGACAGGACACCGGGGAGCTGTTTTTT.